Listed below are T cell receptor beta chains from one sample, sequenced in a study of T-cell reconstitution after alpha-beta-depleted transplantation in children. Using its own MiXCR run on the PCR reads, TCRdb lists one record per CDR3 protein. The sample shows about 540,000 distinct CDR3 sequences, about 18% of them seen only once. The sample here was PBMCs from the stem cell graft donor, taken from the stem cell graft. The receptors come from a human donor who donated a stem cell graft to a child with acute lymphoblastic leukemia. The CDR3 runs from the conserved cysteine through the conserved F or W. The order of the fields is J gene, D gene, clone size, V gene, CDR3 DNA, CDR3 protein. The D gene is left open where the match is weak. Rows may omit the clone size; those that give it use once, few, many or a size class.

>TRBJ2-7|TRBD2|.|TRBV5-1
TGCGCCAGCAGTTTCGGGACTAGCTTTTCCTACGAGCAGTACTTC
CASSFGTSFSYEQYF
>TRBJ1-5|.|few|TRBV10-2
TGCGCCAGCAGAGGCGGGTCCTATCCTAATCAGCCCCAGCATTTT
CASRGGSYPNQPQHF
>TRBJ2-2|TRBD1|.|TRBV6-2/TRBV6-3
TGTGCCAGCAGACCCGGGACAGGGGGCACCGGGGAGCTGTTTTTT
CASRPGTGGTGELFF
>TRBJ2-1|.|.|TRBV6-5
TGTGCCAGCAGTTTCGGGTTCCACAATGAGCAGTTCTTC
CASSFGFHNEQFF
>TRBJ2-7|.|few|TRBV4-1
TGCGCCAGCAGCCAAGAAGACCACGGCGGGTACGAGCAGTACTTC
CASSQEDHGGYEQYF
>TRBJ2-1|TRBD1|few|TRBV6-5
TGTGCCAGCAGTTACACCGGGACAGGGCAAATTGAGCAGTTCTTC
CASSYTGTGQIEQFF
>TRBJ2-2|.|few|TRBV5-1
TGCGCCAGCAGCTGGGTTAGCGGGAACACCGGGGAGCTGTTTTTT
CASSWVSGNTGELFF
>TRBJ2-3|.|few|TRBV18
TGTGCCAGCTCAACGCGCGGCCAAGATACGCAGTATTTT
CASSTRGQDTQYF
>TRBJ1-1|TRBD1|.|TRBV4-1
TGCGCCAGCAGCGTGGGACAGGGGGTCACTGAAGCTTTCTTT
CASSVGQGVTEAFF
>TRBJ2-3|.|.|TRBV29-1
TGCAGCGCCGTGGGGCGGAGTTCCAACACAGATACGCAGTATTTT
CSAVGRSSNTDTQYF
>TRBJ2-7|.|few|TRBV7-2
TGTGCCAGCACCTCCGGCTTCTACGAGCAGTACTTC
CASTSGFYEQYF
>TRBJ2-5|.|few|TRBV12-3/TRBV12-4
TGTGCCAGCAGTTTAGGTAGTGCCCAAGAGACCCAGTACTTC
CASSLGSAQETQYF
>TRBJ2-5|.|.|TRBV9
TGTGCCAGCGGAGGCGGGATGATCGAGACCCAGTACTTC
CASGGGMIETQYF
>TRBJ1-5|.|.|TRBV12-3/TRBV12-4
TGTGCCAGCAAGGGAGGACAGTTATTAAATCAGCCCCAGCATTTT
CASKGGQLLNQPQHF
>TRBJ1-1|TRBD1|.|TRBV7-6
TGTGCCAGCAGCCGACCGTCGACAGGGCCTATGAACACTGAAGCTTTCTTT
CASSRPSTGPMNTEAFF
>TRBJ2-7|.|.|TRBV5-1
TGCGCCAGCAGCCGATACCTCTGGACATTCCACGAGCAGTACTTC
CASSRYLWTFHEQYF
>TRBJ1-5|.|.|TRBV6-1
TGTGCCAGCAGTGTTGTGAGAGATCAGCCCCAGCATTTT
CASSVVRDQPQHF
>TRBJ2-5|.|few|TRBV5-6
TGTGCCAGCAGCTTGAAAGGCGGTAGATCCCAAGAGACCCAGTACTTC
CASSLKGGRSQETQYF
>TRBJ1-3|.|many|TRBV11-1
TGTGCCAGCAGCTTACTGGGAGGAGGAGGAAACACCATATATTTT
CASSLLGGGGNTIYF
>TRBJ2-4|TRBD2|few|TRBV6-1
TGTGCCAGCAGTCGTAGCGGGAGGGAGGTAAACATTCAGTACTTC
CASSRSGREVNIQYF
>TRBJ2-7|TRBD1|few|TRBV12-3/TRBV12-4
TGTGCCAGCAGCCAAAAGGGACAGGGAGGCTACGAGCAGTACTTC
CASSQKGQGGYEQYF
>TRBJ2-2|TRBD2|few|TRBV20-1
TGCAGTGCCGAGAGGTTGGCGGGAGTCACCGGGGAGCTGTTTTTT
CSAERLAGVTGELFF
>TRBJ2-2|TRBD2|.|TRBV9
TGTGCCAGCAGTGCGGGACTAGCGGGAGGCGACGGGGAGCTGTTTTTT
CASSAGLAGGDGELFF
>TRBJ2-7|.|.|TRBV30
TGTGCCTGGAGCCCTCCCGTACCCTACGAGCAGTACTTC
CAWSPPVPYEQYF
>TRBJ2-1|.|.|TRBV2
TGTGCCAGCAGTGAAGTTACAGGGATTAACAATGAGCAGTTCTTC
CASSEVTGINNEQFF
>TRBJ2-5|.|few|TRBV25-1
TGTGCCAGCAGTGAATTCAACTTTCAAGAGACCCAGTACTTC
CASSEFNFQETQYF
>TRBJ2-6|.|.|TRBV5-4
TGTGCCAGCAACTCGCAGGGATCTGGGGCCAACGTCCTGACTTTC
CASNSQGSGANVLTF
>TRBJ1-2|TRBD1|few|TRBV27
TGTGCCAGCGGACAGGGGGCGGACCACTCTAACTATGGCTACACCTTC
CASGQGADHSNYGYTF
>TRBJ2-2|.|.|TRBV3-1
TGTGCCAGCAGCCAAGAAGGCAGCTTCACCGGGGAGCTGTTTTTT
CASSQEGSFTGELFF
>TRBJ2-5|.|few|TRBV6-4
TGTGCCAGCAGTGACTCATCTTTTGACCCGATAGAGACCCAGTACTTC
CASSDSSFDPIETQYF
>TRBJ2-5|.|.|TRBV18
TGTGCCAGCTCACCAAATCTCCTAGCGTCGCAACTGGGAGAGACCCAGTACTTC
CASSPNLLASQLGETQYF
>TRBJ2-3|TRBD2|many|TRBV12-3/TRBV12-4
TGTGCCAGCAGTTTCCTGTCTAGCGGGAGCCCCGGGGCAGATACGCAGTATTTT
CASSFLSSGSPGADTQYF
>TRBJ2-7|.|.|TRBV5-1
TGCGCCAGCAGCTTGGTGGGATCCTACGACCAGTACTTC
CASSLVGSYDQYF
>TRBJ2-7|.|.|TRBV6-1
TGTGCCAGCGGGGGTGCCGGGACGGGGGTCTACGAGCAGTACTTC
CASGGAGTGVYEQYF
>TRBJ2-3|TRBD2|.|TRBV27
TGTGCCAGCGGGAGGGGCACAGATACGCAGTATTTT
CASGRGTDTQYF
>TRBJ2-1|.|many|TRBV9
TGTGCCAGCAGCGGGGGCTCCTACAATGAGCAGTTCTTC
CASSGGSYNEQFF
>TRBJ1-1|.|.|TRBV7-9
TGTGCCAGCAGCTCTGGTGGGGCGAATCGTTGGACTGAAGCTTTCTTT
CASSSGGANRWTEAFF
>TRBJ2-3|TRBD1|.|TRBV5-1
TGCGCCAGCAGCGTCGACAGGGGGCGGACAGATACGCAGTATTTT
CASSVDRGRTDTQYF
>TRBJ2-1|TRBD2|few|TRBV7-9
TGTGCCAGCAGCTCTCTAGCGGGATCATTCTACAATGAGCAGTTCTTC
CASSSLAGSFYNEQFF
>TRBJ2-1|TRBD1|.|TRBV11-1
TGTGCCAGCAGCTTAGAGACAGGGCGCAATGAGCAGTTCTTC
CASSLETGRNEQFF
>TRBJ2-7|TRBD2|once|TRBV18
TGTGCCAGCTCACTTGCGGGAGACTTCTACGAGCAGTACTTC
CASSLAGDFYEQYF
>TRBJ1-2|.|few|TRBV12-3/TRBV12-4
TGTGCCAGCGCCAGTACGAGTAACTATGGCTACACCTTC
CASASTSNYGYTF
>TRBJ1-6|.|.|TRBV18
TGTGCCAGCTCACCACGAACTGCAGGGAATTCACCCCTCCACTTT
CASSPRTAGNSPLHF
>TRBJ2-7|.|.|TRBV3-1
TGTGCCAGCAGCCAAGTCGAACCCTTCTCTGTTCTCTACGAGCAGTACTTC
CASSQVEPFSVLYEQYF
>TRBJ2-4|TRBD1|.|TRBV5-1
TGCGCCAGCAGCACGGGACAGGGGGGCCTTCTGGCCAAAAACATTCAGTACTTC
CASSTGQGGLLAKNIQYF
>TRBJ1-1|.|few|TRBV12-3/TRBV12-4
TGTGCCAGCAGTCGAATTGGGGGGCGGTACACTGAAGCTTTCTTT
CASSRIGGRYTEAFF
>TRBJ2-1|TRBD1|.|TRBV7-9
TGTGCCAGCAGCCTCTTAACGGGACAGCACAATGAGCAGTTCTTC
CASSLLTGQHNEQFF
>TRBJ2-2|.|few|TRBV12-3/TRBV12-4
TGTGCCAGCACCGTCAGAACCGGGGAGCTGTTTTTT
CASTVRTGELFF
>TRBJ1-1|TRBD1|few|TRBV12-3/TRBV12-4
TGTGCCAGCACGCTGGACAGGGGAAGCACTGAAGCTTTCTTT
CASTLDRGSTEAFF
>TRBJ2-1|.|few|TRBV9
TGTGCCAGCAGCGTAGGTCTAGGCCTCTCCAATGAGCAGTTCTTC
CASSVGLGLSNEQFF